This T cell receptor beta chain appears in the sequencing data of a study of beta chain features in type 1 diabetes. Regarding the study as a whole: Fewer insertions but more deletions were seen at VDJ junctions in type 1 diabetes patients. Patients showed naive, central memory and Treg TCRB repertoires that appeared more similar than those of healthy donors.

Of the isolated RNA, all was reverse transcribed, and so the sequenced material was expressed TCRB transcripts. Regulatory, naive and central memory T cell samples averaged around 3.9 million reads. The method was immunoSEQ multiplex PCR; TCRdb's version includes in-frame clones alone and lacks a portion of them. Of about 900,000 clones in the sample, about 17% were seen once. As for this clone: Its antigen remains unknown.

The CDR3 loop spans 15 amino acids. The V and J ends lost 2 bases and 1 base respectively, with 8 bases between them. Per germline, CDR1 LGHNA and CDR2 YNFKEQ. By way of CD45RO/CCR7/CD25/CD127/CD95/CD27, the CD4+ regulatory, stem cell-like memory, central memory and naive cells were sorted. The TCR sequence derives from a woman between 18 and 29 years old in good health. The rearrangement links TRBV4-2 to TRBJ2-2, with D perhaps TRBD1 (5 bases). Specimen: naive CD4+ T cells from blood. CDR3 in DNA: TGTGCCAGCAGCCAAAGTGACAGGAACACCGGGGAGCTGTTTTTT. Protein: CASSQSDRNTGELFF.